Below, 10 T cell receptor beta chains from the same sample are listed, as sequenced in a study of T cells in Graves' hyperthyroidism and ophthalmopathy. Authors of the study amplified TCR beta CDR3 regions from RNA transcripts. With the HTBI primer set, the TCR CDR3 went through a first round of RT-PCR. TCRdb re-derived calls from the multiplex PCR reads in MiXCR, one entry per CDR3 protein. The sample comprises 300,000 to 350,000 distinct CDR3 sequences, roughly 23% of which are singletons, and less than 65% rests with the top ten. Specimen: blood. These receptors were collected from a woman aged 45-65 years with Graves' hyperthyroidism.

This clonotype appeared a few times. The chain combines TRBV27 with TRBJ2-1; a weak D match, TRBD2 (5 bases). Germline V lookup: CDR1 MNHEY, CDR2 SMNVEV (reference sequence). The V and J ends lost 6 bases and 5 bases respectively, with 20 bases between them. CDR3 size: 16 residues. CDR3 sequence (DNA): TGTGCCAGCAGCCGGGGATGGGTGGGAGAACACAATGAGCAGTTCTTC. Its translation: CASSRGWVGEHNEQFF.

This clonotype was seen many times. V is TRBV20-1 and J is TRBJ1-1; D may be TRBD1 (6 bases). V lost 5 bases to trimming and J lost 3 bases, with 10 bases between them. The CDR3 covers 12 residues. Germline lookup yields CDR1 DFQATT and CDR2 SNEGSKA (reference sequence). For the CDR3, the DNA is TGCAGTGCTGGGGGCGGAGACACTGAAGCTTTCTTT. It encodes CSAGGGDTEAFF.

This clonotype has a count of ten or more. Written as DNA, the CDR3 is TGTGCCAGCAGCCACGGGACTAGCGGGGGCTTGCAAGAGACCCAGTACTTC. Translating gives CASSHGTSGGLQETQYF. The gene calls are TRBV3-1 and TRBJ2-5; 14 positions match TRBD2. The trim removed 3 bases at V and 2 bases at J, leaving 5 bases unmatched. Germline V CDR1 and CDR2: LGHDT, YNNKEL (reference sequence). The CDR3 spans 17 residues.

This clonotype has ten or more counts. This chain joins TRBV9 and TRBJ2-5; perhaps TRBD2 as D (5 bases). Trimming cost V 0 bases and J 1 base, with 10 bases left between them. CDR1 SGDLS and CDR2 YYNGEE come from the germline V gene. The CDR3 has 15 residues. This CDR3 reads CASSVEMAGQETQYF. The DNA of the CDR3 is TGTGCCAGCAGCGTAGAAATGGCGGGCCAAGAGACCCAGTACTTC.

This clonotype was detected only once. The chain recombines TRBV12-3 or TRBV12-4 with TRBJ2-1; D is uncertain. The CDR3 length is 14 residues. V lost 8 bases to trimming and J lost 10 bases, with 21 bases between them. CDR3 nucleotide sequence: TGTGCCAGCCACCCTACCCTAACGCACCCCGAGCAGTTCTTC. This translates into CASHPTLTHPEQFF.

This clonotype has ten or more counts. This chain connects TRBV10-3 to TRBJ1-2; no reliable D call. This CDR3 is 14 amino acids long. Trimming stripped 0 bases from V and 2 bases from J, with 7 bases between. The germline gives CDR1 ENHRY, CDR2 SYGVKD. The CDR3 here is CAISESGYNYGYTF. In nucleotides, the CDR3 is TGTGCCATCAGTGAGTCAGGCTACAACTATGGCTACACCTTC.

J is TRBJ2-6 and V is TRBV3-1; 11 bases fit TRBD2. In germline, CDR1 is LGHDT, CDR2 YNNKEL (reference sequence). The CDR3 has 20 residues. Trimming removed 1 base from V and 0 bases from J; junction bases left unmatched: 8. The DNA of the CDR3 is TGTGCCAGCAGCCAAGTAGCGGGGGGGCCTAAATCCTCTGGGGCCAACGTCCTGACTTTC. Translation: CASSQVAGGPKSSGANVLTF. Variable domain in full (rest from reference TRBV3-1 and TRBJ2-6): DTAVSQTPKYLVTQMGNDKSIKCEQNLGHDTMYWYKQDSKKFLKIMFSYNNKELIINETVPNRFSPKSPDKAHLNLHINSLELGDSAVYFCASSQVAGGPKSSGANVLTFGAGSRLTVL.

This clonotype has a count of ten or more. The rearrangement uses TRBV18 and TRBJ2-7; 7 nucleotides match TRBD1. The CDR3 extends over 15 amino acids. From germline, CDR1 is KGHSH and CDR2 LQKENI. V shed 3 bases, J shed 2 bases, and the junction held 7 bases outside the gene matches. The chain's CDR3 is CASSPYRDSAYEQYF. Written as DNA, the CDR3 is TGTGCCAGCTCACCTTACCGGGACAGCGCCTACGAGCAGTACTTC.

This clonotype was found many times. The chain recombines TRBV28 with TRBJ2-5; 11 nucleotides agree with TRBD2. V trimming: 4 bases; J trimming: 4 bases; junction bases outside the gene matches: 8. CDR3 length: 16 residues. In germline, CDR1 is MDHEN, CDR2 SYDVKM. The CDR3, as DNA: TGTGCCAGCAGTTCCCCGGAGCTAGCGGGAGGAGAGACCCAGTACTTC. This encodes CASSSPELAGGETQYF. Using reference TRBV28 and TRBJ2-5 for the parts outside the CDR3, the full variable domain is DVKVTQSSRYLVKRTGEKVFLECVQDMDHENMFWYRQDPGLGLRLIYFSYDVKMKEKGDIPEGYSVSREKKERFSLILESASTNQTSMYLCASSSPELAGGETQYFGPGTRLLVL.

Many counts were recorded for this clonotype. The V call is TRBV19, the J call TRBJ2-1, with D perhaps assigned TRBD1 or TRBD2 (5 bases each). V was shortened by 5 bases and J by 5 bases, with 25 bases between the two germline ends. Germline V CDR1 and CDR2: LNHDA, SQIVND (reference sequence). The CDR3 contains 18 residues. Here the CDR3 reads CASSVNPGRRYPHNEQFF. CDR3 nucleotides: TGTGCCAGTAGTGTGAATCCGGGACGGAGGTACCCGCACAATGAGCAGTTCTTC.